This TCR beta chain was found in a study of blood T cell repertoires in COVID-19. For the study at large: T cells, B-cell-depleted T cells, or PBMCs provided the cDNA or gDNA that served as material.

Data came from immunoSEQ multiplex PCR; TCRdb stores just in-frame clones and leaves some out. This sample yields roughly 160,000 clones, of which 85% are seen a single time; roughly 1% belongs to the top ten. This clonotype was obtained from a man in his forties with acute or convalescent COVID-19. The sequenced sample consisted of peripheral blood.

The CDR3, as DNA: TGTGCCAGCAGTTCCGCGGACCCTTCGGGATTCGGCCGATCTGGGGAGACCCAGTACTTC. Translated: CASSSADPSGFGRSGETQYF. V is TRBV28 and J is TRBJ2-5; D might be TRBD2 (5 bases). Germline lookup yields CDR1 MDHEN and CDR2 SYDVKM. The CDR3 length is 20 residues. Trimming shortened V by 4 bases and J by 5 bases, and 32 bases separated the two germline ends.